This T cell receptor delta chain stems from a study of gamma-delta chains in newborns, infants, children. Study context: Microbial exposure reportedly drives polyclonal innate γδ T cell expansion after birth.

This CDR3 region has 19 residues. Losses at the gene ends were 2 bases for V and 2 bases for J; bases not matched to a gene: 14. Germline V CDR1 and CDR2: TVYSNPD, GDNSRS (reference sequence). TCRdb re-processed the reads using CATT. The sample has roughly 15,000 delta-chain clones, around 7% seen once. The chain couples TRDV3 to TRDJ3, with 8 bases lining up with TRDD3. Sequencing was done on a sample of blood. The sequence derives from a child who was a newborn, infant or young child, either healthy, febrile or measles-vaccinated (not recorded which). CDR3 in DNA: TGTGCCTTTGGGGATACTCCCATCTCTATTGCCTGGGACACCCGACAGATGTTTTTC. It specifies CAFGDTPISIAWDTRQMFF.